This T cell receptor (beta chain) stems from a study of identical twins (dated by TCRdb to 2016 to 2017). In terms of the full investigation: The study deep-sequenced TCR alpha and beta repertoires from monozygotic twins, unrelated adults of various ages and cord blood to test whether fetal clonotypes persist. To rule out contamination, replicate twin experiments were performed at different times with different library preparation protocols. The investigation overall reported the following: Invariant T cells such as MAIT and iNKT could partly confound zero-insertion analyses, though diverse VJ usage argued against this for most clonotypes. Because the same donors could not be followed over many years, the conclusions depended on cross-sectional statistical analysis. Fewer insertions were carried by abundant cord blood beta clonotypes; a weaker similar trend was observed in young adult naive repertoires, while no such trend was observed in memory repertoires. Recombination models systematically underestimated out-of-frame TCR alpha sharing in monozygotic twins but agreed with sharing between unrelated individuals. A weaker excess of twin sharing was found in beta out-of-frame sequences because the signal-to-noise ratio was lowered by fewer shared sequences. Compared with coincidental sharing between unrelated individuals, an excess of low generation-probability sequences was observed among out-of-frame TCR alpha sequences shared between twins.

Including cysteine and phenylalanine, the CDR3 has 14 amino acids. The entry retains the CDR3 DNA only, 42 bases that are in frame from base 1. CDR1 and CDR2, per the germline V gene (reference sequence), are LNHNV and YYDKDF. Relative to germline, V is 0 bases shorter and J is 4 bases shorter, with 9 bases between their ends. The method was 5' RACE. Sequencer: Illumina HiSeq 2000. A universal primer binding site was added through template switching, and the final cDNA carried a unique molecular identifier so that TCR cDNA molecules could be counted accurately. Specific primers in the conserved constant-segment region were used to synthesize first-strand cDNA for TCR alpha and beta chains. Each cDNA library was double barcoded, with a SMART-Mk sample barcode plus Illumina barcodes, to control for contamination. Two successive PCR steps introduced TruSeq adapter sequences along with Illumina sample barcodes. The TCR alpha and beta cDNA libraries were sequenced on the Illumina HiSeq platform using custom primers. The published analysis was carried out like this. MiGEC was used to process raw reads and extract unique molecular identifiers, and MiXCR was used to find CDR3 positions. Recombination models were inferred per individual with the repgenHMM and IGoR tools using an EM algorithm. The tcR package in R was used for shared clonotype analysis, with sharing normalized by the product of cloneset sizes. Out-of-frame nonproductive sequences were analyzed to study raw recombination free of thymic and clonal selection effects. The public reads were reanalyzed by TCRdb: fastp trimming at Q25, MiXCR alignment, in-frame beta chains only. Duplicate CDR3 protein sequences are folded into a single record with the most common DNA and genes. These V and J calls derive from TCRdb rather than the authors' analysis. For this sample the table gives roughly 250,000 distinct CDR3 sequences, of which roughly 7.5% were detected only once. Around 5.4% of the sample goes to the ten largest clones.

Only healthy Caucasian donors were included. The twin cohort consisted of three pairs of female monozygotic twins, all aged roughly 18 to 29 years. Positive isolation kits from Invitrogen were used to isolate CD4+ and CD8+ T cell populations. This clonotype came up many times. The antigen this receptor binds is unknown. Base qualities are not provided; no much larger clone lies one nucleotide away. In addition, the sample was reused for a study of yellow fever vaccine responses in identical twins. The second study, in turn, reports: The authors reported that the T cell response to vaccination in identical twins appeared partly convergent and partly personalized. Focusing on identical twins, the study followed the T cell clones that responded to the vaccine, and did so with precision.

The chain uses TRBV15 and TRBJ2-5; the D region possibly corresponds to TRBD2 (5 bases align). This receptor was taken from a young woman in good health. The sequenced sample was CD8+ T cells sorted from blood. The DNA reads as follows: TGTGCCACCAGCAGAGATAGAGGAGGAGAGACCCAGTACTTC. Its protein product is CATSRDRGGETQYF.